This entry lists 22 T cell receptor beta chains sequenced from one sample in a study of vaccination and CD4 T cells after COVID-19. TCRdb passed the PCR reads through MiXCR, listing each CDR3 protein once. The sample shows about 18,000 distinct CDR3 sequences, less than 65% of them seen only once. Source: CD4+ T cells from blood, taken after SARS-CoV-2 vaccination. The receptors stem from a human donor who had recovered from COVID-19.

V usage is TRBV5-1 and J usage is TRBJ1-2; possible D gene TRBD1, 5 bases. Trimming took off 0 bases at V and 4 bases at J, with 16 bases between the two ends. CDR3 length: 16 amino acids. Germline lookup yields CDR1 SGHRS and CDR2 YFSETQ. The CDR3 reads CASSLAISSGSYGYTF. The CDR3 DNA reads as TGCGCCAGCAGCTTGGCCATCAGTTCAGGGAGCTATGGCTACACCTTC.

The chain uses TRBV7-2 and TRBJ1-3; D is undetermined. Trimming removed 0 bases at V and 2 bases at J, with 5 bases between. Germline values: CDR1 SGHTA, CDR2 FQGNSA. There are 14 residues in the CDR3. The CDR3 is CASSLAVAGNTIYF. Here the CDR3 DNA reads TGTGCCAGCAGCTTAGCAGTAGCTGGAAACACCATATATTTT.

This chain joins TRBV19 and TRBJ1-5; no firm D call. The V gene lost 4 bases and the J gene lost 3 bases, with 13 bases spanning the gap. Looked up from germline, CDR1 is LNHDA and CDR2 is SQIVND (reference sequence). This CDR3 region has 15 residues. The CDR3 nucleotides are TGTGCCAGTAGTACAAACGGGGTGCTCAATCAGCCCCAGCATTTT. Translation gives CASSTNGVLNQPQHF.

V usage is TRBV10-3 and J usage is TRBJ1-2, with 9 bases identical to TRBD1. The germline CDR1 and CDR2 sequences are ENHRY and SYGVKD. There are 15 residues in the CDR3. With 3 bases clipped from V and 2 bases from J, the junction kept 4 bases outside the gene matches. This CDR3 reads CAISDIGQGNYGYTF. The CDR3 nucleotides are TGTGCCATCAGTGACATAGGACAGGGGAACTATGGCTACACCTTC.

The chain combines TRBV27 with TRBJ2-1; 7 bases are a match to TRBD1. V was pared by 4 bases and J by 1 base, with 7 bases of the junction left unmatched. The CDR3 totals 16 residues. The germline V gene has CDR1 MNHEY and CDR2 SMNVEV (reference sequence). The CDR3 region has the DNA TGTGCCAGCAGTTCTCCCCGGGACAGATCCTACAATGAGCAGTTCTTC. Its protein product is CASSSPRDRSYNEQFF.

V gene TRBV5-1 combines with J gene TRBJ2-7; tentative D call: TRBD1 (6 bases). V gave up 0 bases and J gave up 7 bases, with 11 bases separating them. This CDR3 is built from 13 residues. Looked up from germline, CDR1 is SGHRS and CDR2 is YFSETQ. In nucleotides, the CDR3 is TGCGCCAGCAGCTTGGGGTCAGGGGCTGAGCAGTACTTC. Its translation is CASSLGSGAEQYF.

The CDR3 sequence is CSATLPGQSHGYTF. For the CDR3, the DNA is TGCAGTGCTACATTACCGGGACAGAGCCATGGCTACACCTTC. The chain carries TRBV20-1 and TRBJ1-2, with 7 bases fitting TRBD1. This CDR3 contains 14 residues. Germline V gene lookup returns CDR1 DFQATT and CDR2 SNEGSKA (reference sequence). J gave up 6 bases and V 4 bases, and 11 bases lay outside the gene matches.

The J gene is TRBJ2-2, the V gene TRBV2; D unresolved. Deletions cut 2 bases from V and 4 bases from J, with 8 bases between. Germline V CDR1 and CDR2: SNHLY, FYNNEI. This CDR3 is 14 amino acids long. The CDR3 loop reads CASSERKPTGELFF. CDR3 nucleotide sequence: TGTGCCAGCAGTGAACGCAAGCCCACCGGGGAGCTGTTTTTT.

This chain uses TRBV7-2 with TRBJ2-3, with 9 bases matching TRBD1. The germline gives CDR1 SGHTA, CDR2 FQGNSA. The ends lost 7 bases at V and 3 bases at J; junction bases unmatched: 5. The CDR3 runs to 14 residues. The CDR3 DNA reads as TGTGCCAGCACCCCGGGACAGGGAACAGATACGCAGTATTTT. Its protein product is CASTPGQGTDTQYF. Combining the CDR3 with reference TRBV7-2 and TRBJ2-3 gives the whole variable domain GAGVSQSPSNKVTEKGKDVELRCDPISGHTALYWYRQSLGQGLEFLIYFQGNSAPDKSGLPSDRFSAERTGGSVSTLTIQRTQQEDSAVYLCASTPGQGTDTQYFGPGTRLTVL.

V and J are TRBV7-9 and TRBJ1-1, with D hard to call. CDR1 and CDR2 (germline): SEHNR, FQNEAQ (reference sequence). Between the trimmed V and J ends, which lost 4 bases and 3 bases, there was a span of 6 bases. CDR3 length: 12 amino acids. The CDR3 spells CASSSLYTEAFF. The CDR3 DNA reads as TGTGCCAGCAGCTCATTGTACACTGAAGCTTTCTTT. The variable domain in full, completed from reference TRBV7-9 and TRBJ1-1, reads DTGVSQNPRHKITKRGQNVTFRCDPISEHNRLYWYRQTLGQGPEFLTYFQNEAQLEKSRLLSDRFSAERPKGSFSTLEIQRTEQGDSAMYLCASSSLYTEAFFGQGTRLTVV.

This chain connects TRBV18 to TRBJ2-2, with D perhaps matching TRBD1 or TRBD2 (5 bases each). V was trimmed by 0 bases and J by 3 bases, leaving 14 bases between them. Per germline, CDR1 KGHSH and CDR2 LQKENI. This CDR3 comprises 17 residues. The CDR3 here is CASSPPNRGQHTGELFF. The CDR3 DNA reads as TGTGCCAGCTCACCACCGAACCGGGGCCAGCACACCGGGGAGCTGTTTTTT.

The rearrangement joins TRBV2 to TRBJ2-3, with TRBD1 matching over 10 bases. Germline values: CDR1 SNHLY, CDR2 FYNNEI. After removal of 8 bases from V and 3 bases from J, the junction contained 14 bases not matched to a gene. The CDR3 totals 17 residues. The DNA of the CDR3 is TGTGCCAGCTCGAGCGCCCCCGGGACAGGGGCAACAGATACGCAGTATTTT. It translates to CASSSAPGTGATDTQYF.

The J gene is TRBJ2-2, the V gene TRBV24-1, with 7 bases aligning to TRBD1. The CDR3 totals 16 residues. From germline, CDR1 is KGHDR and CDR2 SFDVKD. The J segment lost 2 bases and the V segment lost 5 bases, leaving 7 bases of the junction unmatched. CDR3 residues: CATSVSGQANTGELFF. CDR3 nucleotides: TGTGCCACCAGTGTATCCGGACAGGCTAACACCGGGGAGCTGTTTTTT.

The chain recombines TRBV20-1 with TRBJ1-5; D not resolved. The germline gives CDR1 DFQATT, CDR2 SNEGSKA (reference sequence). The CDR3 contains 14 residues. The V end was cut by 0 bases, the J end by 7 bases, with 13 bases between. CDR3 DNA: TGCAGTGCTAGAGAAGCCTCGCCAGGACAGCCCCAGCATTTT. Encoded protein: CSAREASPGQPQHF.

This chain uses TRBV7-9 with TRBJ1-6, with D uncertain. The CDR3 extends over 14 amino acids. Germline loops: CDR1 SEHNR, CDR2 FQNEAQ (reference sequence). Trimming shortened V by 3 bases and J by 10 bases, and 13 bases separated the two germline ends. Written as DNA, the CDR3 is TGTGCCAGCAGCTTGCTGGAGGTTAGCTCACCCCTCCACTTT. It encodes CASSLLEVSSPLHF.

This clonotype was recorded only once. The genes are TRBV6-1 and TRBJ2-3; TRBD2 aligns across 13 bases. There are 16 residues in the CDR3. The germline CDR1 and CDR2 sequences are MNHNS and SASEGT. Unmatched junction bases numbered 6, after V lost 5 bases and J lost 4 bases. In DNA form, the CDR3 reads TGTGCCAGCAGTCCCGGACTAGCGGGAGTCCCAGATACGCAGTATTTT. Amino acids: CASSPGLAGVPDTQYF.

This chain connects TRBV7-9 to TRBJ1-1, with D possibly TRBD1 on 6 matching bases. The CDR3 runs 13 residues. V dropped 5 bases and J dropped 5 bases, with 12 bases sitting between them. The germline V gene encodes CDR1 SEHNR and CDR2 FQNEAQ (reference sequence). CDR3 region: CASSAQGSTEAFF. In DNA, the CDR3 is TGTGCCAGCAGCGCCCAGGGGAGTACTGAAGCTTTCTTT.

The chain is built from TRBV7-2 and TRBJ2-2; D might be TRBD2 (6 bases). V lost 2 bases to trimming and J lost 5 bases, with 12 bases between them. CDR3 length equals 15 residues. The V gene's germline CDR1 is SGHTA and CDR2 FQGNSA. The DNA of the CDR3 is TGTGCCAGCAGCTTAACGGGACTGAGGACCGGGGAGCTGTTTTTT. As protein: CASSLTGLRTGELFF.

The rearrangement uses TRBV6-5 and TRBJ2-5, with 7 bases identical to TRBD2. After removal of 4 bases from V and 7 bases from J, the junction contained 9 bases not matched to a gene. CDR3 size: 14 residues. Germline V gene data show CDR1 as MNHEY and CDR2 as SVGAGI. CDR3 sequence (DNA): TGTGCCAGCAGTTCCACGACTAGCATGGGGACCCAGTACTTC. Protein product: CASSSTTSMGTQYF.

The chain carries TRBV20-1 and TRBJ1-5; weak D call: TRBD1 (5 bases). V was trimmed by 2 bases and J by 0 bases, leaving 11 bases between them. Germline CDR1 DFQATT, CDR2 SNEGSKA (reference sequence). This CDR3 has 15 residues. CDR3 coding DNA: TGCAGTGCTAGATGGGGGACCTTTAGCAATCAGCCCCAGCATTTT. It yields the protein CSARWGTFSNQPQHF.

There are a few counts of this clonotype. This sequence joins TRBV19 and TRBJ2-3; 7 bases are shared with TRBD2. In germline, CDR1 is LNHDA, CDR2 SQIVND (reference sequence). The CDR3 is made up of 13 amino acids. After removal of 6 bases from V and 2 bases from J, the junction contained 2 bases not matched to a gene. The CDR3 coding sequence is TGTGCCAGTAGCAGCGGGAACACAGATACGCAGTATTTT. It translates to CASSSGNTDTQYF.

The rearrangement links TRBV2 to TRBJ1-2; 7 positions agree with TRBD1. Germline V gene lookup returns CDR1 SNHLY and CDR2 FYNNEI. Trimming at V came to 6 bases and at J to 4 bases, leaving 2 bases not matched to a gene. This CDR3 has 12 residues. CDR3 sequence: CASRGDSYGYTF. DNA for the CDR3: TGTGCCAGCAGGGGGGACAGCTATGGCTACACCTTC.